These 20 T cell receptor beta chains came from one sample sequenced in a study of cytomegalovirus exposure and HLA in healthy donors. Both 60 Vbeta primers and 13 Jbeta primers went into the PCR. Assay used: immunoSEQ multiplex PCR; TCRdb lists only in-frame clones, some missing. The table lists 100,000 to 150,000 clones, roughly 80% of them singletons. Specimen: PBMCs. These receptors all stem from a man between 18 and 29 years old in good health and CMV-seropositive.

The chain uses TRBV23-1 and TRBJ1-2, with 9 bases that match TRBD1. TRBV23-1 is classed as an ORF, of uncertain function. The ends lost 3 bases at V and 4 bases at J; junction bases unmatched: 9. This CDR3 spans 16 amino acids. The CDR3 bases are TGCGCCAGCAGTCATCGATGGGACAGGGTAGCCTATGGCTACACCTTC. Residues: CASSHRWDRVAYGYTF.

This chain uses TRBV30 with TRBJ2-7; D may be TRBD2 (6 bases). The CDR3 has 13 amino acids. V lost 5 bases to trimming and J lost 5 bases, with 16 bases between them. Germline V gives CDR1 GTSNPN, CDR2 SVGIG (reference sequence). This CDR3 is CAWAGPLRDEQYF. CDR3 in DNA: TGTGCCTGGGCGGGGCCTCTCAGGGACGAGCAGTACTTC.

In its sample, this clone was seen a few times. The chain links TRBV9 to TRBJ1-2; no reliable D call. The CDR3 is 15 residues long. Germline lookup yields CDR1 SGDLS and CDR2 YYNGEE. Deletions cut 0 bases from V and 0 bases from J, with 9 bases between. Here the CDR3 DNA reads TGTGCCAGCAGCGTAGAGGTGGGAGCTAACTATGGCTACACCTTC. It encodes CASSVEVGANYGYTF.

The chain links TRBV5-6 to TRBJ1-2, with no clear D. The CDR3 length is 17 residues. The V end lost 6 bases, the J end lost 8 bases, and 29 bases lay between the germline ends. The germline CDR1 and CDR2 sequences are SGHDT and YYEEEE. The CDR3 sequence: CASTARGGASLPRGYTF. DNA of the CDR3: TGTGCCAGCACCGCGAGAGGCGGAGCGTCGCTCCCTAGGGGCTACACCTTC.

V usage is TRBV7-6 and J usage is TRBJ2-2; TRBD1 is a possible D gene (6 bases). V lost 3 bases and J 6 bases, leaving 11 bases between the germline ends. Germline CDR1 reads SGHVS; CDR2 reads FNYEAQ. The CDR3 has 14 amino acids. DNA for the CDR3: TGTGCCAGCAGCTTGAATAACAGGGCCGGGGAGCTGTTTTTT. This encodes CASSLNNRAGELFF.

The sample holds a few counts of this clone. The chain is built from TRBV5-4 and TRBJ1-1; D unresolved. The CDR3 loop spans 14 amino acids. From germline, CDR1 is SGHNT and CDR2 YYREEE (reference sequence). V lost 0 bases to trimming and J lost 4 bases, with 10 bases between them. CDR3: CASSLGDEGTEAFF. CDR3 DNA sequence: TGTGCCAGCAGCTTGGGGGATGAGGGCACTGAAGCTTTCTTT.

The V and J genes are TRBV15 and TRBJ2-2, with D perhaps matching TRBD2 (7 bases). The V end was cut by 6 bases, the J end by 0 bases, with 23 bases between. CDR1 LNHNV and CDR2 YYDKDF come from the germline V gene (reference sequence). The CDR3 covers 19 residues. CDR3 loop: CATRRGVAGRDSNTGELFF. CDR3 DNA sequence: TGTGCCACCAGGAGGGGGGTGGCAGGGAGGGACTCGAACACCGGGGAGCTGTTTTTT.

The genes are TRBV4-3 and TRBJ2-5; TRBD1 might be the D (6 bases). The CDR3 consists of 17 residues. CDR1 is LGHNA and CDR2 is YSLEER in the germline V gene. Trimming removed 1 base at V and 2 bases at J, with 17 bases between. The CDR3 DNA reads TGCGCCAGCAGCCAAGGGCGTGGCGGACAGTCACAAGAGACCCAGTACTTC. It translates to CASSQGRGGQSQETQYF.

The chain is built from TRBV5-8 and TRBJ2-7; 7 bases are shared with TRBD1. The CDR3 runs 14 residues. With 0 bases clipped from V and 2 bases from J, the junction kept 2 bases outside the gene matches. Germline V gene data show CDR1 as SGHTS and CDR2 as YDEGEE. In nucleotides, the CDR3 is TGTGCCAGCAGCTTGGCCGGGACAGCCTACGAGCAGTACTTC. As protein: CASSLAGTAYEQYF. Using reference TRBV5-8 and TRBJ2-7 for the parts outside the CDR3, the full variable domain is EAGVTQSPTHLIKTRGQQATLRCSPISGHTSVYWYQQALGLGLQFLLWYDEGEERNRGNFPPRFSGRQFPNYSSELNVNALELEDSALYLCASSLAGTAYEQYFGPGTRLTVT.

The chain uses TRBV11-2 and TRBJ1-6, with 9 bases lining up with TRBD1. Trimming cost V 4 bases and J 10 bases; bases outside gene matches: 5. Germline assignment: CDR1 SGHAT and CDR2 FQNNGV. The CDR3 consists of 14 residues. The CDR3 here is CASSSQGAGSPLHF. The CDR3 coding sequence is TGTGCCAGCAGCTCACAGGGGGCAGGATCACCCCTCCACTTT.

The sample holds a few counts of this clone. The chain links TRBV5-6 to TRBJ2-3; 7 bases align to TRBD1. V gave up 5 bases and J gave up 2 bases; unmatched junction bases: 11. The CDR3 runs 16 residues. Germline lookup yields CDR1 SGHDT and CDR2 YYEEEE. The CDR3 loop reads CASRRGRDRLTDTQYF. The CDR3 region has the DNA TGTGCCAGCAGACGAGGCCGGGACAGACTCACAGATACGCAGTATTTT. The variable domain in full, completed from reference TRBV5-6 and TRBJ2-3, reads DAGVTQSPTHLIKTRGQQVTLRCSPKSGHDTVSWYQQALGQGPQFIFQYYEEEERQRGNFPDRFSGHQFPNYSSELNVNALLLGDSALYLCASRRGRDRLTDTQYFGPGTRLTVL.

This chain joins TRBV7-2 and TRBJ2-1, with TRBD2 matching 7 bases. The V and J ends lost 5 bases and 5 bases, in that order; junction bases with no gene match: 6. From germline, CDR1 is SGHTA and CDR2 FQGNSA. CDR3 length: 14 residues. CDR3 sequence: CASSLSGFNNEQFF. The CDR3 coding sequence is TGTGCCAGCAGCCTTAGCGGGTTCAACAATGAGCAGTTCTTC. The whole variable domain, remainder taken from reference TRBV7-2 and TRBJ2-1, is GAGVSQSPSNKVTEKGKDVELRCDPISGHTALYWYRQSLGQGLEFLIYFQGNSAPDKSGLPSDRFSAERTGGSVSTLTIQRTQQEDSAVYLCASSLSGFNNEQFFGPGTRLTVL.

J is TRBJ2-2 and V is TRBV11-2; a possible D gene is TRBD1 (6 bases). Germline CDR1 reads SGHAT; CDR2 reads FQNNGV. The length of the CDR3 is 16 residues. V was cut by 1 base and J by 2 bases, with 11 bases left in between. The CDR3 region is CASSLGGRLNTGELFF. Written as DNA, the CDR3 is TGTGCCAGCAGCTTAGGGGGGCGACTTAACACCGGGGAGCTGTTTTTT.

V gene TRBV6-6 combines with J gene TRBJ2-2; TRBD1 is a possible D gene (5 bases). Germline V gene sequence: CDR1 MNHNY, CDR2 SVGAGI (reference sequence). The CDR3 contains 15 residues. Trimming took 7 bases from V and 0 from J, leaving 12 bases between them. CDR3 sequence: CASTGGHTNTGELFF. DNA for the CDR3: TGTGCCAGCACCGGCGGACACACGAACACCGGGGAGCTGTTTTTT.

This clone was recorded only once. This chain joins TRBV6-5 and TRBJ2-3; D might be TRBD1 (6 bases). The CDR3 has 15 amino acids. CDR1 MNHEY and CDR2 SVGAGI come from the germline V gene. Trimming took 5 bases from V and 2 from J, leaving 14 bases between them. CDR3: CASSRDRRNTDTQYF. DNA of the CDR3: TGTGCCAGCAGTCGAGACAGGCGAAACACAGATACGCAGTATTTT.

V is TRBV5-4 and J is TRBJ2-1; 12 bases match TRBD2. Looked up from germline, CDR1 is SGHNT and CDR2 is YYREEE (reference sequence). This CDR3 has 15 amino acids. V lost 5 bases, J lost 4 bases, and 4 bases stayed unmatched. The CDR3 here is CASSPGLAGYNEQFF. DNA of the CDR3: TGTGCCAGCAGTCCCGGACTAGCGGGGTACAATGAGCAGTTCTTC.

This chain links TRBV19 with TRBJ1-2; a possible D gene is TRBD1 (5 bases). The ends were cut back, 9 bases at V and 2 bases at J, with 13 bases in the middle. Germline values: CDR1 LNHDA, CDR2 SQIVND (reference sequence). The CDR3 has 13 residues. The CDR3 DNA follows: TGTGCCAGAAGGAGGGGCATGAACTATGGCTACACCTTC. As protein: CARRRGMNYGYTF.

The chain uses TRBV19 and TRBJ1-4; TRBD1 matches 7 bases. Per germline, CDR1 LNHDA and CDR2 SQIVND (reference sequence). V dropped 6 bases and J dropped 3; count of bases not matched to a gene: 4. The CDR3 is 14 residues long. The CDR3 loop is CASRRGQANEKLFF. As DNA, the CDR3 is TGTGCCAGTAGGAGGGGGCAGGCTAATGAAAAACTGTTTTTT.

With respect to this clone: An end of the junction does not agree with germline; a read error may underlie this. CDR3 DNA sequence: TGCGCCAGCAGCCAAGACACTAGTGCGAACACCAGGGAGCTGTTTTTT. It yields the protein CASSQDTSANTRELFF. The genes are TRBV4-3 and TRBJ2-2, with D tentatively TRBD2 (5 bases). The CDR3 loop spans 16 amino acids. From germline, CDR1 is LGHNA and CDR2 YSLEER.

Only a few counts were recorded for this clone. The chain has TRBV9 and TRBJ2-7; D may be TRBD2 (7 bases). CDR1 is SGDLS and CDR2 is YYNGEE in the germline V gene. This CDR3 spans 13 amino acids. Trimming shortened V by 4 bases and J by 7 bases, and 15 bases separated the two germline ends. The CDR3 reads CASSRPGGREQYF. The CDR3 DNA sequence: TGTGCCAGCAGCCGACCGGGGGGCCGGGAGCAGTACTTC. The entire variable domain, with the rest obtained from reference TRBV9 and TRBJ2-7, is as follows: DSGVTQTPKHLITATGQRVTLRCSPRSGDLSVYWYQQSLDQGLQFLIQYYNGEERAKGNILERFSAQQFPDLHSELNLSSLELGDSALYFCASSRPGGREQYFGPGTRLTVT.